One sample yielded the 19 T cell receptor beta chains listed below, sequenced in a study of response to subunit inactivated influenza vaccine. TCRdb re-derived calls from the RT-PCR reads in MiXCR, one entry per CDR3 protein. This sample has approximately 570,000 distinct CDR3 sequences; less than 8% occur once, and the top ten carry approximately 12%. The source material was PBMCs from blood, sampled 23 months after vaccination. These TCRs come from a man between 50 and 70 years old who received an inactivated influenza vaccine.

This clonotype was observed many times. V usage is TRBV29-1 and J usage is TRBJ2-1; weak D call: TRBD2 (6 bases). The V and J ends lost 6 bases and 6 bases respectively, with 15 bases between them. From germline, CDR1 is SQVTM and CDR2 ANQGSEA. This CDR3 is 13 amino acids long. In DNA form, the CDR3 reads TGCAGCGTCGGCGAGCGGAGGGGCAATGAGCAGTTCTTC. It specifies CSVGERRGNEQFF.

This clonotype was picked up a small number of times. CDR3 protein: CASSSRTSGPTGTQYF. Here the CDR3 DNA reads TGTGCCAGCAGTTCCAGGACTAGCGGGCCGACCGGGACCCAGTACTTC. The V call is TRBV28, the J call TRBJ2-5, with 11 bases aligning to TRBD2. Germline V CDR1 and CDR2: MDHEN, SYDVKM. This CDR3 is built from 16 residues. Losses at the gene ends were 4 bases for V and 7 bases for J; bases not matched to a gene: 11.

There are many counts of this clonotype. The genes are TRBV27 and TRBJ2-2; D gene unclear. CDR3 length: 11 amino acids. The V and J ends lost 6 bases and 8 bases respectively, with 7 bases between them. Germline CDR1 MNHEY, CDR2 SMNVEV (reference sequence). The CDR3 reads CASSHLGELFF. CDR3 coding DNA: TGTGCCAGCAGCCATCTGGGGGAGCTGTTTTTT.

The chain recombines TRBV10-3 with TRBJ2-6; D is unclear. V dropped 10 bases and J dropped 3 bases, with 7 bases sitting between them. This CDR3 contains 12 residues. Germline lookup yields CDR1 ENHRY and CDR2 SYGVKD. This CDR3 is CATEGGANVLTF. The CDR3 DNA is TGTGCCACTGAAGGTGGGGCCAACGTCCTGACTTTC.

J is TRBJ2-3 and V is TRBV5-1, with D possibly being TRBD1 or TRBD2 (6 bases each). The V and J ends lost 4 bases and 5 bases respectively, with 14 bases between them. The CDR3 is made up of 14 amino acids. CDR1 SGHRS and CDR2 YFSETQ come from the germline V gene. The CDR3, as DNA: TGCGCCAGCAGCGGACGGACAGCGGGAGATACGCAGTATTTT. Protein sequence: CASSGRTAGDTQYF.

V is TRBV5-1 and J is TRBJ2-3, with D perhaps TRBD1 (6 bases). The germline CDR1 and CDR2 sequences are SGHRS and YFSETQ. Trimming removed 4 bases from V and 4 bases from J, with 13 bases in between. There are 14 residues in the CDR3. Here the CDR3 DNA reads TGCGCCAGCAGCCTCCCGGGACAATCAGATACGCAGTATTTT. Its translation is CASSLPGQSDTQYF.

The chain links TRBV20-1 to TRBJ2-1, with 8 bases aligning to TRBD2. The CDR3 is 15 amino acids. V lost 0 bases and J lost 4; bases outside the gene matches: 5. CDR1 DFQATT and CDR2 SNEGSKA come from the germline V gene (reference sequence). This chain's CDR3 is CSARDSGTTYNEQFF. The DNA of the CDR3 is TGCAGTGCTAGAGATAGCGGGACAACTTACAATGAGCAGTTCTTC.

This chain connects TRBV20-1 to TRBJ2-7; 10 bases fit TRBD2. The length of the CDR3 is 16 residues. V lost 0 bases and J lost 2; bases outside the gene matches: 7. Germline V gives CDR1 DFQATT, CDR2 SNEGSKA (reference sequence). Here the CDR3 reads CSARDLAGGGPYEQYF. CDR3 bases: TGCAGTGCTAGAGATTTAGCGGGAGGTGGGCCCTACGAGCAGTACTTC.

This clonotype has ten or more counts. V gene TRBV4-3 combines with J gene TRBJ1-6, with a tentative D call TRBD1 (5 bases). Trimming left V 0 bases short and J 7 bases short, with 13 bases between. Germline assignment: CDR1 LGHNA and CDR2 YSLEER. The CDR3 contains 16 residues. The CDR3 region has the DNA TGCGCCAGCAGCCAAGATGGACACCTTCCCAATTCACCCCTCCACTTT. This sequence encodes CASSQDGHLPNSPLHF.

This clonotype was seen at least ten times. This chain links TRBV7-9 with TRBJ1-5; TRBD1 agrees at 9 bases. The germline CDR1 and CDR2 sequences are SEHNR and FQNEAQ (reference sequence). There are 15 residues in the CDR3. The junction had 7 bases not matched to a gene; V was cut back by 5 bases and J by 5 bases. CDR3 sequence (DNA): TGTGCCAGCAGCCCGTCGGGACAGGGATATCAGCCCCAGCATTTT. Translating gives CASSPSGQGYQPQHF. Combining the CDR3 with reference TRBV7-9 and TRBJ1-5 gives the whole variable domain DTGVSQNPRHKITKRGQNVTFRCDPISEHNRLYWYRQTLGQGPEFLTYFQNEAQLEKSRLLSDRFSAERPKGSFSTLEIQRTEQGDSAMYLCASSPSGQGYQPQHFGDGTRLSIL.

This chain connects TRBV6-1 to TRBJ2-2; 7 bases align to TRBD1. In germline, CDR1 is MNHNS, CDR2 SASEGT. V lost 6 bases and J lost 7; bases outside the gene matches: 5. The CDR3 totals 13 residues. CDR3 DNA sequence: TGTGCCAGCAGGAACAGGGGCATCGGGGAGCTGTTTTTT. Translated: CASRNRGIGELFF.

The table lists this clonotype with a few counts. This chain connects TRBV20-1 to TRBJ1-1; D unclear. Trimming removed 2 bases at V and 4 bases at J, with 14 bases between. Looked up from germline, CDR1 is DFQATT and CDR2 is SNEGSKA (reference sequence). This CDR3 has 14 residues. The CDR3 DNA reads as TGCAGTGCTAGAATAGGAGGACCGATCACTGAAGCTTTCTTT. It yields the protein CSARIGGPITEAFF.

The chain uses TRBV12-3 or TRBV12-4 and TRBJ2-5, with 12 bases that match TRBD2. The CDR3 totals 18 residues. Trimming cost V 1 base and J 5 bases; bases outside gene matches: 11. The CDR3 nucleotides read TGTGCCAGCAGTTTAGGGCTAGCGGGAGGGCCAAGGATGGAGACCCAGTACTTC. Translated, it gives CASSLGLAGGPRMETQYF.

The chain is built from TRBV27 and TRBJ2-6; D is unclear. V dropped 5 bases and J dropped 0 bases, with 14 bases sitting between them. The length of the CDR3 is 17 residues. Per germline, CDR1 MNHEY and CDR2 SMNVEV (reference sequence). This CDR3 is CASSTPASPSGANVLTF. CDR3 nucleotides: TGTGCCAGCAGTACACCCGCCAGCCCCTCTGGGGCCAACGTCCTGACTTTC.

This clonotype was seen a handful of times. The genes are TRBV5-5 and TRBJ2-5, with a weak D call TRBD2 (5 bases). Germline V gene data show CDR1 as SGHKS and CDR2 as YYEKEE (reference sequence). The CDR3 runs 16 residues. Trimming cost V 1 base and J 2 bases, with 15 bases left between them. CDR3 in DNA: TGTGCCAGCAGCTTGACTGGTTTGAGGGAGCAAGAGACCCAGTACTTC. This sequence encodes CASSLTGLREQETQYF. Together with reference TRBV5-5 and TRBJ2-5, the CDR3 gives the full variable domain: DAGVTQSPTHLIKTRGQQVTLRCSPISGHKSVSWYQQVLGQGPQFIFQYYEKEERGRGNFPDRFSARQFPNYSSELNVNALLLGDSALYLCASSLTGLREQETQYFGPGTRLLVL.

The chain has TRBV2 and TRBJ2-5; D unclear. The CDR3 has 15 amino acids. Germline V gives CDR1 SNHLY, CDR2 FYNNEI. Between the trimmed V and J ends, which lost 6 bases and 4 bases, there was a span of 18 bases. The CDR3 spells CASSLGRKLGETQYF. The CDR3 nucleotides read TGTGCCAGCAGCCTGGGAAGGAAATTGGGAGAGACCCAGTACTTC. The full variable domain, rest sourced from reference TRBV2 and TRBJ2-5, is EPEVTQTPSHQVTQMGQEVILRCVPISNHLYFYWYRQILGQKVEFLVSFYNNEISEKSEIFDDQFSVERPDGSNFTLKIRSTKLEDSAMYFCASSLGRKLGETQYFGPGTRLLVL.

The genes are TRBV29-1 and TRBJ2-3, with 8 bases that match TRBD1. The CDR3 extends over 13 amino acids. Germline-derived CDR1 and CDR2 are SQVTM and ANQGSEA. V shed 7 bases and J 4 bases; nucleotides not matched to a gene: 7. CDR3: CSGQGAYSDTQYF. The CDR3 DNA sequence: TGCAGCGGGCAGGGGGCTTATTCAGATACGCAGTATTTT.

The chain has TRBV6-5 and TRBJ2-7; the match to TRBD1 covers 7 bases. Germline-derived CDR1 and CDR2 are MNHEY and SVGAGI. The length of the CDR3 is 17 residues. V lost 1 base to trimming and J lost 3 bases; unmatched junction nucleotides: 12. The CDR3: CASSYFAPGQSIYEQYF. The CDR3 DNA is TGTGCCAGCAGTTACTTTGCTCCGGGACAGTCAATCTACGAGCAGTACTTC.

This clonotype was recorded at least ten times. V gene TRBV5-6 combines with J gene TRBJ1-1, with D uncertain. Trimming pared 0 bases from V and 5 bases from J, leaving 8 bases between. Germline V lookup: CDR1 SGHDT, CDR2 YYEEEE. The CDR3 has 13 residues. The CDR3 nucleotides read TGTGCCAGCAGCTTGGCCGGAAGAACTGAAGCTTTCTTT. As protein: CASSLAGRTEAFF.